What follows describes a single T cell receptor beta chain. Its antigen is unidentified. This specimen comes from a study of T cell responses to AZD1222 COVID-19 vaccine. General study findings and limits: Epitopes outside B.1.351 and B.1.1.7 mutated regions reportedly drew nearly half of spike TCRs. After two AZD1222 doses, spike-specific TCR breadth and depth rose versus day 0. Repertoires were collected only later (after the peak T cell response had occurred).

Germline V gene data show CDR1 as MDHEN and CDR2 as SYDVKM. CDR3 length: 17 residues. V lost 5 bases, J lost 3 bases, and 13 bases stayed unmatched. The repertoire was sequenced with immunoSEQ multiplex PCR; TCRdb's copy has only in-frame clones and lacks some. The sample has more than 140,000 clones; 93% are singletons. Sequenced material: peripheral blood, taken on day 0 of MenACWY control vaccination. The receptor's source is an adult in good health. V and J are TRBV28 and TRBJ1-5; TRBD1 agrees at 7 bases. CDR3 sequence: CASSIRQGIGPNQPQHF. CDR3 DNA sequence: TGTGCCAGCAGTATACGACAGGGTATAGGACCCAATCAGCCCCAGCATTTT.